This entry concerns a single TCR beta chain. Its antigen remains unknown. Healthy Caucasian individuals from Russia aged about 6 to 95 served as donors. Researchers report isolating at least 7 million PBMCs per sample. CDR1 and CDR2 (germline): MDHEN, SYDVKM. The CDR3 is 9 amino acids. V was cut by 10 bases and J by 6 bases, with 4 bases left in between. The authors ran a second PCR of roughly 6 to 12 cycles using a sample-barcoded 5' primer and a J-beta primer mix. TCRdb analysed the 5' RACE reads with MiXCR anew, one entry per CDR3 protein. This sample has roughly 1,500,000 distinct CDR3 sequences, with about 31% found just once. The sample is drawn from a study of blood T cells in healthy people across ages. General study results and limits: The unsorted PBMCs prevented any conclusive comparison of naive versus antigen-experienced cells.

The material sequenced was blood. The V gene is TRBV28, the J gene TRBJ1-5; no firm D call. The TCR originated in a woman in her twenties or thirties in good health. Here the CDR3 reads CATGQPQHF. CDR3 in DNA: TGTGCCACGGGTCAGCCCCAGCATTTT.